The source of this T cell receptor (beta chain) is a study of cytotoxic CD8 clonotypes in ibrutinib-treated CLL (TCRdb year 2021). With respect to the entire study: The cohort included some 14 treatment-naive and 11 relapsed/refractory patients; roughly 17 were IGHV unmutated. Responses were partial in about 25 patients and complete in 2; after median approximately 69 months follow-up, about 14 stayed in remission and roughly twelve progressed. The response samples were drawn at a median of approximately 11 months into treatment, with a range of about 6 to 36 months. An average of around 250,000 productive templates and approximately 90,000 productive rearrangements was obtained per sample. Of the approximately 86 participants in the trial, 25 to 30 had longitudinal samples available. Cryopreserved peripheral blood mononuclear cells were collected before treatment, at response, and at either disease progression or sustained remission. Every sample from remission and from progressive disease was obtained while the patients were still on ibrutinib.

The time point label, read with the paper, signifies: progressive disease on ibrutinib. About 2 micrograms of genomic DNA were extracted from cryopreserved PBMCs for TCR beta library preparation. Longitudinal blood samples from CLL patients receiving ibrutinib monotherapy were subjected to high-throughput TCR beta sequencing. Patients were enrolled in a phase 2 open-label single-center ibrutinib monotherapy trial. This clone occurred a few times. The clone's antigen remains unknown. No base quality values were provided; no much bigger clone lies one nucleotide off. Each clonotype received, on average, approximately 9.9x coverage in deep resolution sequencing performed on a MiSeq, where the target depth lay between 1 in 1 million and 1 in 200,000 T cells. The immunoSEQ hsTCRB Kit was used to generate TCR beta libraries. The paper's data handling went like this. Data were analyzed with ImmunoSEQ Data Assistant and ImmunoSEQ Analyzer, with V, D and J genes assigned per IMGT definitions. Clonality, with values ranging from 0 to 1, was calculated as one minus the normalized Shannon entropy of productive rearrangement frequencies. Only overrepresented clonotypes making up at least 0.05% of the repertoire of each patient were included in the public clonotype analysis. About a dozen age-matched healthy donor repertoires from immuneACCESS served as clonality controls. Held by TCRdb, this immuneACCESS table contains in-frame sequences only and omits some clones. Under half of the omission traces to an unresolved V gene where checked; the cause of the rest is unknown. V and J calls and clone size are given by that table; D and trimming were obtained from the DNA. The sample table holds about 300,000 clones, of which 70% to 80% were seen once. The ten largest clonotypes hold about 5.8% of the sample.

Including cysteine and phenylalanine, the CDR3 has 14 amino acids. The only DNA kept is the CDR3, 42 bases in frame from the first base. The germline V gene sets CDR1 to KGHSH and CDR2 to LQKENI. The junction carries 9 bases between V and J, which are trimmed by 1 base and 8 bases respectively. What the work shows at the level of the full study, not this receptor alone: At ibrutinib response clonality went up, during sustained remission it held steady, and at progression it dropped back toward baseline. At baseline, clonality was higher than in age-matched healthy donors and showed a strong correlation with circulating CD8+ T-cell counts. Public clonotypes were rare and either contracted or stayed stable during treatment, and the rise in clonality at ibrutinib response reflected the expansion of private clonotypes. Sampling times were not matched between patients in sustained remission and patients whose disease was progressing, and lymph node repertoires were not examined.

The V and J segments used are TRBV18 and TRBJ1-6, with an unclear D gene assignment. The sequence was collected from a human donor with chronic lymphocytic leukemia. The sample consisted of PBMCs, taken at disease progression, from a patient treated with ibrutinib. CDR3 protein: CASSPRDQDSPLHF. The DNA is TGTGCCAGCTCACCACGTGACCAGGATTCACCCCTCCACTTT.